What follows are 31 T cell receptor beta chains derived from one specimen sequenced in a study of blood T cell repertoires in COVID-19. Method: immunoSEQ multiplex PCR; TCRdb's copy keeps in-frame clones and lacks some. The table includes around 390,000 clones, about 83% detected once. Sequenced material: PBMCs or T cells enriched from blood (not recorded which). The receptor set was obtained from a woman between 50 and 59 years old who had recovered from COVID-19.

J is TRBJ1-6 and V is TRBV30; D is perhaps TRBD1 (6 bases). The germline CDR1 and CDR2 sequences are GTSNPN and SVGIG (reference sequence). This CDR3 has 15 amino acids. V gave up 4 bases and J gave up 0 bases, with 10 bases separating them. CDR3 in amino acids: CAWTDRSSYNSPLHF. In DNA form, the CDR3 reads TGTGCCTGGACCGACAGGAGCTCCTATAATTCACCCCTCCACTTT.

CDR3 coding DNA: TGTGCCAGCACCCTTCTAGCGGGGGGTAACAATGAGCAGTTCTTC. Protein sequence: CASTLLAGGNNEQFF. The rearrangement uses TRBV7-9 and TRBJ2-1, with TRBD2 matching over 11 bases. V dropped 7 bases and J dropped 5; count of bases not matched to a gene: 7. The CDR3 length is 15 residues. Per the germline V gene, CDR1 is SEHNR and CDR2 is FQNEAQ (reference sequence).

The chain carries TRBV6-5 and TRBJ2-2; tentatively, D is TRBD1 (5 bases). The CDR3 length is 15 residues. V lost 7 bases and J 5 bases, leaving 17 bases between the germline ends. CDR1 is MNHEY, CDR2 SVGAGI, per germline. CDR3 amino acids: CASNPLGRGTGELFF. The CDR3 DNA is TGTGCCAGCAACCCCCTGGGGCGAGGTACCGGGGAGCTGTTTTTT.

The chain combines TRBV19 with TRBJ1-5; 9 bases are a match to TRBD1. Germline assignment: CDR1 LNHDA and CDR2 SQIVND (reference sequence). There are 15 residues in the CDR3. V shed 6 bases, J shed 4 bases, and the junction held 7 bases outside the gene matches. CDR3: CASRTYGQGNQPQHF. CDR3 sequence (DNA): TGTGCCAGTAGAACGTACGGACAGGGGAATCAGCCCCAGCATTTT.

This sequence joins TRBV7-2 and TRBJ1-2; weak D call: TRBD1 (5 bases). Germline CDR1 reads SGHTA; CDR2 reads FQGNSA. The CDR3 has 14 amino acids. Trimming shortened V by 8 bases and J by 6 bases, and 19 bases separated the two germline ends. The DNA for the CDR3 is TGTGCCAGCGGAAGGGCCGGACTAGGGGATGGCTACACCTTC. Translated, it gives CASGRAGLGDGYTF.

The chain employs TRBV6-5 and TRBJ1-2; tentatively, D is TRBD1 (5 bases). V was clipped by 2 bases and J by 3 bases, with 7 bases between them. The CDR3 has 13 amino acids. The germline gives CDR1 MNHEY, CDR2 SVGAGI. The CDR3 DNA follows: TGTGCCAGCAGTTACAGGGACTACTATGGCTACACCTTC. Translated: CASSYRDYYGYTF.

The chain combines TRBV29-1 with TRBJ2-7; the D gene is possibly TRBD2 (5 bases). Germline lookup yields CDR1 SQVTM and CDR2 ANQGSEA. V was cut by 7 bases and J by 3 bases, with 19 bases left in between. The CDR3 covers 14 residues. The CDR3 nucleotides are TGCAGCGCGGTCCCCGACGGGGATCTCTACGAGCAGTACTTC. Encoded protein: CSAVPDGDLYEQYF.

The gene calls are TRBV18 and TRBJ1-1; D perhaps matches TRBD1 (6 bases). This CDR3 region has 14 residues. In germline, CDR1 is KGHSH, CDR2 LQKENI. The V gene lost 4 bases and the J gene lost 2 bases, with 11 bases spanning the gap. The chain's CDR3 is CASSLDRRNTEAFF. CDR3 nucleotide sequence: TGTGCCAGCTCACTTGACAGGAGAAACACTGAAGCTTTCTTT. Filled out from reference TRBV18 and TRBJ1-1, the complete variable domain reads NAGVMQNPRHLVRRRGQEARLRCSPMKGHSHVYWYRQLPEEGLKFMVYLQKENIIDESGMPKERFSAEFPKEGPSILRIQQVVRGDSAAYFCASSLDRRNTEAFFGQGTRLTVV.

The chain recombines TRBV12-2 with TRBJ2-2; TRBD2, the table's D call, lacks a check against the DNA. TRBV12-2 is classified as a pseudogene. The CDR3 has 14 residues. CDR3 sequence (DNA): TGTGCAAGTCGCTTAGTAAGCGGCACCGGGGAGCTGTTTTTT. It yields the protein CASRLVSGTGELFF.

In nucleotides, the CDR3 is TGTGCCAGCAGTCAGGACAGAAAAGGCAATCAGCCCCAGCATTTT. Its protein product is CASSQDRKGNQPQHF. The chain is built from TRBV7-9 and TRBJ1-5; D might be TRBD1 (6 bases). Trimming cost V 6 bases and J 2 bases, with 14 bases left between them. CDR3 length: 15 residues. The V gene's germline CDR1 is SEHNR and CDR2 FQNEAQ (reference sequence).

This chain uses TRBV5-4 with TRBJ1-1; TRBD1 is a possible D gene (6 bases). This CDR3 contains 13 residues. Germline V gene data show CDR1 as SGHNT and CDR2 as YYREEE (reference sequence). The ends were cut back, 0 bases at V and 4 bases at J, with 7 bases in the middle. The chain's CDR3 is CASSLGGGTEAFF. The CDR3 DNA is TGTGCCAGCAGCTTGGGAGGGGGCACTGAAGCTTTCTTT. The variable domain in full, completed from reference TRBV5-4 and TRBJ1-1, reads ETGVTQSPTHLIKTRGQQVTLRCSSQSGHNTVSWYQQALGQGPQFIFQYYREEENGRGNFPPRFSGLQFPNYSSELNVNALELDDSALYLCASSLGGGTEAFFGQGTRLTVV.

The chain has TRBV6-5 and TRBJ2-2; 7 bases are a match to TRBD1. The V and J ends lost 10 bases and 0 bases, in that order; junction bases with no gene match: 8. CDR3 length: 15 amino acids. Germline-derived CDR1 and CDR2 are MNHEY and SVGAGI. CDR3 nucleotides: TGTGCCACCGATCGACAGGGCGCGAACACCGGGGAGCTGTTTTTT. It encodes CATDRQGANTGELFF.

V gene TRBV5-1 combines with J gene TRBJ2-5; TRBD1 matches 8 bases. V gave up 7 bases and J gave up 2 bases; unmatched junction bases: 19. The CDR3 sequence is 18 residues long. Germline CDR1 is SGHRS and CDR2 is YFSETQ. The CDR3, as DNA: TGCGCCAGCCACGAGACCCTCAGGGGGCCCAAACGACAAGAGACCCAGTACTTC. Protein product: CASHETLRGPKRQETQYF.

This rearrangement joins TRBV3-1 (or the pseudogene TRBV3-2) to TRBJ2-1; no clear D. CDR3 size: 12 residues. Germline values: CDR1 LGHDT, CDR2 YNNKEL (reference sequence). Trimming took off 1 base at V and 12 bases at J, with 10 bases between the two ends. CDR3 nucleotide sequence: TGTGCCAGCAGCCAAGGGCTTACCCGGCAGTTCTTC. Translation: CASSQGLTRQFF.

This chain uses TRBV7-2 with TRBJ1-1, with 7 nucleotides matching TRBD1. Germline assignment: CDR1 SGHTA and CDR2 FQGNSA. The CDR3 runs 14 residues. The V gene end was trimmed by 4 bases and the J gene end by 5 bases; junction bases not matched to a gene: 7. The CDR3: CASSSNRGRTEAFF. CDR3 DNA sequence: TGTGCCAGCAGCTCGAACAGGGGAAGGACTGAAGCTTTCTTT. Full variable domain (outside the CDR3, taken from reference TRBV7-2 and TRBJ1-1): GAGVSQSPSNKVTEKGKDVELRCDPISGHTALYWYRQSLGQGLEFLIYFQGNSAPDKSGLPSDRFSAERTGGSVSTLTIQRTQQEDSAVYLCASSSNRGRTEAFFGQGTRLTVV.

The rearrangement uses TRBV7-8 and TRBJ2-7; D is unresolved. The V gene lost 1 base and the J gene lost 1 base, with 8 bases spanning the gap. The CDR3 has 14 amino acids. The germline CDR1 and CDR2 sequences are SGHVS and FQNEAQ. The CDR3 nucleotides are TGTGCCAGCAGCTTAGTGCGTTTTTCCTACGAGCAGTACTTC. It yields the protein CASSLVRFSYEQYF.

V and J are TRBV5-1 and TRBJ1-2, with TRBD1 identical over 7 bases. Trimming at V came to 4 bases and at J to 0 bases, leaving 9 bases not matched to a gene. This CDR3 is 16 amino acids long. CDR1 SGHRS and CDR2 YFSETQ come from the germline V gene. The CDR3 DNA follows: TGCGCCAGCAGCCTAGGGACAGCCAGAGCTAACTATGGCTACACCTTC. Protein sequence: CASSLGTARANYGYTF.

The chain links TRBV6-5 to TRBJ1-3; D is possibly TRBD1 (5 bases). The CDR3 extends over 14 amino acids. Germline lookup yields CDR1 MNHEY and CDR2 SVGAGI. With 7 bases removed from V and 0 bases from J, the gap between germline ends came to 10 bases. The CDR3 sequence: CASIMDNSGNTIYF. In DNA, the CDR3 is TGTGCCAGCATAATGGACAACTCTGGAAACACCATATATTTT.

The chain uses TRBV5-1 and TRBJ1-2; possible D gene TRBD1, 6 bases. Germline CDR1 SGHRS, CDR2 YFSETQ. The CDR3 covers 16 residues. Trimming removed 3 bases from V and 2 bases from J, with 17 bases in between. CDR3 sequence: CASSSKGQPVNYGYTF. CDR3 bases: TGCGCCAGCAGCTCCAAAGGACAGCCAGTAAACTATGGCTACACCTTC.

The chain links TRBV7-3 to TRBJ2-2; 10 bases agree with TRBD2. Germline CDR1 SGHTA, CDR2 FQGTGA. This CDR3 spans 18 amino acids. V was pared by 6 bases and J by 0 bases, with 10 bases of the junction left unmatched. CDR3: CASSFASGGLSNTGELFF. CDR3 nucleotides: TGTGCCAGCAGTTTCGCTAGCGGGGGCCTTTCGAACACCGGGGAGCTGTTTTTT. Full variable domain (rest looked up from reference TRBV7-3 and TRBJ2-2): GAGVSQTPSNKVTEKGKYVELRCDPISGHTALYWYRQSLGQGPEFLIYFQGTGAADDSGLPNDRFFAVRPEGSVSTLKIQRTERGDSAVYLCASSFASGGLSNTGELFFGEGSRLTVL.

The gene calls are TRBV30 and TRBJ2-1; D is uncertain. This CDR3 has 12 amino acids. The V gene's germline CDR1 is GTSNPN and CDR2 SVGIG (reference sequence). V was pared by 3 bases and J by 9 bases, with 12 bases between. The CDR3 DNA is TGTGCCTGGAGGGGCCTATATGGTGAGCAGTTCTTC. This translates into CAWRGLYGEQFF.

The CDR3 region is CASSGGSGVSGNTIYF. The CDR3 bases are TGCGCCAGCAGCGGGGGGAGTGGGGTCTCTGGAAACACCATATATTTT. V and J are TRBV5-1 and TRBJ1-3, with D possibly matching TRBD1 (5 bases). The CDR3 length is 16 residues. Germline CDR1 reads SGHRS; CDR2 reads YFSETQ. The germline V and J ends were trimmed by 4 bases and 0 bases, with 14 bases remaining between them. Together with reference TRBV5-1 and TRBJ1-3, the CDR3 gives the full variable domain: KAGVTQTPRYLIKTRGQQVTLSCSPISGHRSVSWYQQTPGQGLQFLFEYFSETQRNKGNFPGRFSGRQFSNSRSEMNVSTLELGDSALYLCASSGGSGVSGNTIYFGEGSWLTVV.

The CDR3 here is CASSLSGGQYNEQFF. The DNA of the CDR3 is TGCGCCAGCAGCCTGAGCGGGGGGCAATACAATGAGCAGTTCTTC. The chain joins TRBV5-1 to TRBJ2-1, with TRBD2 matching over 9 bases. Germline CDR1 reads SGHRS; CDR2 reads YFSETQ. V was clipped by 4 bases and J by 4 bases; unmatched bases: 6. The CDR3 extends over 15 amino acids.

CDR3 amino acids: CASSPGYRGKGSYNSPLHF. Here the CDR3 DNA reads TGTGCCAGCAGCCCGGGGTACAGGGGGAAGGGGTCCTATAATTCACCCCTCCACTTT. The J gene is TRBJ1-6, the V gene TRBV5-5; 8 bases are a match to TRBD1. Germline assignment: CDR1 SGHKS and CDR2 YYEKEE (reference sequence). The CDR3 extends over 19 amino acids. Trimming took 4 bases from V and 1 from J; bases not matched to a gene: 13.

The chain joins TRBV6-2 or TRBV6-3 to TRBJ1-5, with D perhaps TRBD1 (5 bases). Between the trimmed V and J ends, which lost 0 bases and 3 bases, there was a span of 12 bases. Germline V gene data show CDR1 as MNHEY and CDR2 as SVGEGT. CDR3 length: 16 amino acids. The CDR3 loop is CASSYSPQGYNQPQHF. CDR3 bases: TGTGCCAGCAGTTACTCACCCCAGGGCTACAATCAGCCCCAGCATTTT.

The rearrangement links TRBV19 to TRBJ1-6; 7 nucleotides agree with TRBD1. CDR1 is LNHDA and CDR2 is SQIVND in the germline V gene (reference sequence). V lost 2 bases and J lost 5; bases outside the gene matches: 9. There are 17 residues in the CDR3. This chain's CDR3 is CASSIPKRRGNNSPLHF. CDR3 in DNA: TGTGCCAGTAGTATACCGAAACGCAGGGGGAATAATTCACCCCTCCACTTT.

The chain joins TRBV30 to TRBJ1-2; D might be TRBD1 (6 bases). The ends were cut back, 4 bases at V and 7 bases at J, with 13 bases in the middle. The V gene's germline CDR1 is GTSNPN and CDR2 SVGIG (reference sequence). This CDR3 comprises 12 residues. The DNA for the CDR3 is TGTGCCTGGATCCTACAGGGAACTGGCTACACCTTC. It translates to CAWILQGTGYTF. Supplemented by reference TRBV30 and TRBJ1-2, the full variable domain reads SQTIHQWPATLVQPVGSPLSLECTVEGTSNPNLYWYRQAAGRGLQLLFYSVGIGQISSEVPQNLSASRPQDRQFILSSKKLLLSDSGFYLCAWILQGTGYTFGSGTRLTVV.

The chain links TRBV7-9 to TRBJ2-6; 10 bases align to TRBD1. Per the germline V gene, CDR1 is SEHNR and CDR2 is FQNEAQ (reference sequence). The CDR3 length is 14 residues. J lost 18 bases, V lost 7 bases, and 15 bases had no gene match. This CDR3 reads CASTPEDRGFFETF. The CDR3 DNA reads as TGTGCCAGCACCCCGGAGGACAGGGGGTTTTTTGAGACTTTC.

The chain combines TRBV5-1 with TRBJ1-2, with D perhaps TRBD1 (6 bases). The length of the CDR3 is 13 residues. V was trimmed by 5 bases and J by 8 bases, leaving 16 bases between them. CDR1 is SGHRS and CDR2 is YFSETQ in the germline V gene. The CDR3 DNA follows: TGCGCCAGCAGTCCAGGGGAAGGTTACGGCTACACCTTC. Translated: CASSPGEGYGYTF.

The chain combines TRBV4-1 with TRBJ1-6; possibly TRBD1 for D (5 bases). V shed 0 bases and J shed 11 bases, with 11 bases lying between them. Germline values: CDR1 MGHRA, CDR2 YSYEKL. The CDR3 loop spans 14 amino acids. CDR3 in DNA: TGCGCCAGCAGCCAAGACAGGGTCTGGCCACCCCTCCACTTT. Residues: CASSQDRVWPPLHF.

This chain uses TRBV28 with TRBJ1-1; D unclear. Germline values: CDR1 MDHEN, CDR2 SYDVKM. The CDR3 has 12 residues. V was pared by 1 base and J by 5 bases, with 5 bases between. The CDR3: CASSLSKTEAFF. In nucleotides, the CDR3 is TGTGCCAGCAGTTTATCCAAAACTGAAGCTTTCTTT.